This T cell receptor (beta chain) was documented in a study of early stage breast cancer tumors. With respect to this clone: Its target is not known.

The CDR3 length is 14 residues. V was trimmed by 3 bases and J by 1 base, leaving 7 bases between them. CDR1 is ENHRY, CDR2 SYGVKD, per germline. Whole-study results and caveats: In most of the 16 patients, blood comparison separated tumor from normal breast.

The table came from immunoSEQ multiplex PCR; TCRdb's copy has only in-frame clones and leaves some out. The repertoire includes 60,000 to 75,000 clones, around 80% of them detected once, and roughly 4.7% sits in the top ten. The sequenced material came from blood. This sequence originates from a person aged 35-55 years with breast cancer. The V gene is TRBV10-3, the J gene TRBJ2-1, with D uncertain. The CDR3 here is CAISEKVSYNEQFF. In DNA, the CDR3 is TGTGCCATCAGTGAAAAGGTGTCCTACAATGAGCAGTTCTTC.